A selection of T cell receptor beta chains follows, all from one sample in a study of lung T cells in sarcoidosis with Löfgren's syndrome. One entry per CDR3 protein, called by TCRdb with MiXCR from the reads. The sample lists roughly 20,000 distinct CDR3 sequences, about 20% seen once, with around 4.3% in the top ten. Sequenced sample: CD4+ T cells from PBMCs. These TCRs come from a human donor with sarcoidosis (Löfgren's syndrome or another form), or a control subject (not recorded which). The CDR3 runs from the conserved cysteine through the conserved F or W. Fields, in order: CDR3 protein, CDR3 DNA, J gene, clone size, D gene, V gene. A D gene is named only where the DNA matches it firmly. Clone size is stated in some rows and not others, as once, few, many or a class when expanded.

CASSERGISNQPQHF	TGTGCCAGCAGTGAACGGGGGATTAGCAATCAGCCCCAGCATTTT	TRBJ1-5	many	.	TRBV2
CSVSQKGPNTEAFF	TGCAGCGTTTCACAAAAGGGGCCGAACACTGAAGCTTTCTTT	TRBJ1-1	few	.	TRBV29-1
CASSEASDSSYEQYF	TGTGCCAGCAGTGAAGCCTCAGACAGCTCCTACGAGCAGTACTTC	TRBJ2-7	medium-sized	.	TRBV6-1
CASSLRADSTDTQYF	TGTGCCAGCAGTTTACGTGCAGACTCCACAGATACGCAGTATTTT	TRBJ2-3	many	.	TRBV28
CASSPRQGNSNQPQHF	TGTGCCAGCAGTCCCAGACAGGGCAATAGCAATCAGCCCCAGCATTTT	TRBJ1-5	many	TRBD1	TRBV28
CASGRTPRSLYEQYF	TGTGCCAGCGGACGGACTCCCCGAAGCCTTTACGAGCAGTACTTC	TRBJ2-7	many	.	TRBV7-2
CSVRTSGGRTGELFF	TGCAGCGTTCGGACTAGCGGGGGCAGGACCGGGGAGCTGTTTTTT	TRBJ2-2	many	TRBD2	TRBV29-1
CVSSIGGAADEQFF	TGTGTCAGTAGTATTGGGGGGGCAGCGGATGAGCAGTTCTTC	TRBJ2-1	few	.	TRBV19
CAISEEVNQPQHF	TGTGCCATCAGTGAGGAGGTCAATCAGCCCCAGCATTTT	TRBJ1-5	many	.	TRBV10-3
CAISESTGSIQPQHF	TGTGCCATCAGTGAGTCAACAGGGAGTATTCAGCCCCAGCATTTT	TRBJ1-5	few	.	TRBV10-3
CAISQGAVEETQYF	TGTGCCATCAGTCAGGGGGCGGTGGAAGAGACCCAGTACTTC	TRBJ2-5	many	TRBD1	TRBV10-3
CASSTSSYNEQFF	TGTGCCAGCAGTACCAGCTCCTACAATGAGCAGTTCTTC	TRBJ2-1	many	.	TRBV2
CASSQAGGLGTGELFF	TGCGCCAGCAGCCAAGCCGGAGGGCTGGGCACCGGGGAGCTGTTTTTT	TRBJ2-2	many	.	TRBV4-3
CASKVRGVGTGELFF	TGTGCCAGCAAGGTGAGGGGCGTCGGTACCGGGGAGCTGTTTTTT	TRBJ2-2	.	.	TRBV27
CAGGYSMNTEAFF	TGTGCCGGCGGTTACTCGATGAACACTGAAGCTTTCTTT	TRBJ1-1	.	.	TRBV6-5
CASRNKRTGSWSNQPQHF	TGTGCCAGCAGGAATAAAAGGACAGGGTCATGGTCCAATCAGCCCCAGCATTTT	TRBJ1-5	many	TRBD1	TRBV28
CASSPLGLGSGEAFF	TGTGCCAGCAGTCCTTTGGGTTTAGGGTCAGGTGAAGCTTTCTTT	TRBJ1-1	medium-sized	.	TRBV27
CSARTPVAGGTRLADTQYF	TGCAGTGCTAGAACCCCGGTGGCGGGGGGCACCCGATTGGCAGATACGCAGTATTTT	TRBJ2-3	many	TRBD2	TRBV20-1
CASRTAETQYF	TGTGCCAGCAGGACAGCAGAGACCCAGTACTTC	TRBJ2-5	many	.	TRBV2
CASSLAPAGGTGELFF	TGTGCCAGCAGCTTAGCCCCAGCGGGGGGGACCGGGGAGCTGTTTTTT	TRBJ2-2	many	TRBD2	TRBV7-2
CASSYSVDWDNEQFF	TGTGCCAGCAGTTACTCGGTTGACTGGGACAATGAGCAGTTCTTC	TRBJ2-1	medium-sized	.	TRBV6-6
CASSFSPGTGAYNEQFF	TGTGCCAGCAGTTTTAGCCCCGGGACAGGGGCTTACAATGAGCAGTTCTTC	TRBJ2-1	medium-sized	TRBD1	TRBV6-1
CASSLTGGLGEQYF	TGTGCCAGCAGCTTGACAGGGGGCTTGGGCGAGCAGTACTTC	TRBJ2-7	many	TRBD1	TRBV7-2
CSVRQGATYEQYF	TGCAGCGTCCGGCAGGGGGCCACCTACGAGCAGTACTTC	TRBJ2-7	.	TRBD1	TRBV29-1
CASLRWGTGPSTYNSPLHF	TGTGCCAGCCTAAGATGGGGGACAGGACCTTCTACTTATAATTCACCCCTCCACTTT	TRBJ1-6	many	TRBD1	TRBV6-5
CASSLDPTPRREQYF	TGTGCCAGCAGCTTAGATCCAACACCCAGGCGCGAGCAGTACTTC	TRBJ2-7	.	.	TRBV11-2
CASSFDGQIHNEQFF	TGTGCCAGCAGTTTCGACGGACAGATCCACAATGAGCAGTTCTTC	TRBJ2-1	medium-sized	.	TRBV6-1
CASRTSGNNEQFF	TGTGCCAGCAGAACTAGCGGAAACAATGAGCAGTTCTTC	TRBJ2-1	many	TRBD2	TRBV28
CASSLMGLAGGPGSEQFF	TGTGCCAGCAGCTTAATGGGGCTAGCGGGAGGGCCAGGTAGTGAGCAGTTCTTC	TRBJ2-1	many	TRBD2	TRBV7-9
CASSAQRVGETQYF	TGTGCCAGCAGCGCACAGAGGGTGGGAGAGACCCAGTACTTC	TRBJ2-5	many	.	TRBV4-2
CASSPRDSYQETQYF	TGTGCCAGCAGTCCCCGGGACTCCTACCAAGAGACCCAGTACTTC	TRBJ2-5	many	.	TRBV6-1
CASRQGASKSTDTQCF	TGCGCCAGCCGACAGGGGGCTTCTAAATCCACAGATACGCAGTGTTTT	TRBJ2-3	few	TRBD1	TRBV10-2
CASSLVLRSTDTQYF	TGTGCCAGCAGTTTAGTACTTCGAAGCACAGATACGCAGTATTTT	TRBJ2-3	.	.	TRBV12-3/TRBV12-4
CSAHLAGGTDTQYF	TGCAGTGCTCACCTAGCGGGAGGGACAGATACGCAGTATTTT	TRBJ2-3	many	TRBD2	TRBV20-1
CATGTGGQPQHF	TGTGCCACAGGGACAGGTGGCCAGCCCCAGCATTTT	TRBJ1-5	many	TRBD1	TRBV24-1
CASSFPGTDQGEKLFF	TGTGCCAGCAGTTTCCCCGGGACGGACCAGGGTGAAAAACTGTTTTTT	TRBJ1-4	many	.	TRBV28
CSARAGGTDTQYF	TGCAGTGCTAGAGCCGGGGGCACAGATACGCAGTATTTT	TRBJ2-3	medium-sized	.	TRBV20-1
CASSLQPSAQETQYF	TGCGCCAGCAGCTTACAGCCCAGCGCCCAAGAGACCCAGTACTTC	TRBJ2-5	.	.	TRBV5-1
CSARETGVSEQYF	TGCAGCGCACGCGAGACAGGGGTCTCGGAGCAGTACTTC	TRBJ2-7	.	TRBD1	TRBV29-1
CATSDGDRNTEAFF	TGTGCCACCAGTGATGGGGACAGAAACACTGAAGCTTTCTTT	TRBJ1-1	many	TRBD1	TRBV24-1
CASSSYGGSLGSYEQYF	TGTGCCAGCAGCAGCTATGGGGGAAGTCTGGGCTCCTACGAGCAGTACTTC	TRBJ2-7	many	.	TRBV5-6
CASSPGVDRVTDTQYF	TGTGCCAGCAGCCCAGGGGTGGACAGGGTTACGGATACGCAGTATTTT	TRBJ2-3	.	TRBD1	TRBV7-6
CAWTRTGTYEQYF	TGTGCCTGGACCCGGACAGGAACCTACGAGCAGTACTTC	TRBJ2-7	.	TRBD1	TRBV30